Listed here is a single T cell receptor (beta chain). Antigen unknown. These data belong to a study of T-cell reconstitution after alpha-beta-depleted transplantation in children. V was clipped by 3 bases and J by 6 bases, with 16 bases between them. CDR1 and CDR2 (germline): SGDLS, YYNGEE. The CDR3 has 15 amino acids. General study findings and limits: Among T cells one year after transplant, newly produced cells accounted for most counts and diversity. Roughly two months post-transplant, alpha-beta T cells reportedly originated from several hundred graft clones that had expanded.

Preparation of the TCRbeta library involved a method that used unique molecular identifiers. Via MiXCR, TCRdb re-called the PCR reads, giving one row per CDR3 protein. The table records some 600,000 distinct CDR3 sequences, roughly 13% of them present only once. The starting material was PBMCs, mostly from graft donor cells, obtained 360 days after TCRalphabeta/CD19-depleted stem cell transplant. The clonotype originates from a male patient younger than 18 who had a stem cell transplant for acute myeloid leukemia, so the T cells may come from the graft donor. V usage is TRBV9 and J usage is TRBJ2-1; TRBD1 is a possible D gene (6 bases). The CDR3 spells CASSETGSYSNEQFF. The CDR3 DNA follows: TGTGCCAGCAGCGAAACAGGGTCGTACAGCAATGAGCAGTTCTTC.